This T cell receptor beta chain is from a study of cytotoxic CD8 clonotypes in ibrutinib-treated CLL (dated by TCRdb to about 2021). As for the study more broadly: In this cohort, around 15 patients were treatment-naive and 11 to 12 were relapsed/refractory, while 17 to 18 had unmutated IGHV. Responses were partial in around 25 patients and complete in 2; after median around 65 months follow-up, about 14 stayed in remission and about twelve progressed. The response samples were drawn at a median of approximately twelve months into treatment, with a range of roughly 6 to 36 months. On average, each sample had about 250,000 productive templates and more than 85,000 productive rearrangements. Of the approximately 90 people in the trial, 26 had longitudinal samples available. Cryopreserved peripheral blood mononuclear cells were collected before treatment, at response, and at either disease progression or sustained remission.

From cysteine to phenylalanine, the CDR3 is 16 amino acids long. Only the CDR3 DNA is retained, 48 bases long and in frame from the first base. Trimming accounts for 4 bases at V and 6 bases at J, while the number of junction bases matched to no gene is 9. According to the germline V gene, CDR1 reads SGHRS and CDR2 reads YFSETQ. About this clone itself: This clone's antigen is unknown. There are no base qualities to consult, and no much larger clone falls within one base.

The goal of deep resolution MiSeq sequencing was a depth between 1 in 1 million and 1 in 200,000 T cells, and coverage averaged 10x per clonotype. TCR beta libraries were generated with the immunoSEQ hsTCRB Kit. Turning to the authors' computational methods: ImmunoSEQ Data Assistant and ImmunoSEQ Analyzer were used for data analysis, and V, D and J genes were assigned according to IMGT definitions. Clonality, which ranges from 0 to 1, was calculated as one minus the normalized Shannon entropy of productive rearrangement frequencies. Only overrepresented clonotypes making up at least 0.05% of each patient's repertoire were included in the public clonotype analysis. About twelve repertoires from age-matched healthy donors, obtained from immuneACCESS, served as clonality controls. The immuneACCESS repertoire file appears here via TCRdb, limited to in-frame rearrangements. These files lack a portion of the clones; in checked studies, under half of the deficit traces to unresolved V genes, and the cause of the others is not known. The D gene and trimming were derived from the DNA, and the V and J assignments and clone size from that table. The sample records a few hundred thousand clones, about 80% of which are singletons. The ten largest clones take up 5.5% to 8% of the sample.

For TCR beta library preparation, roughly 2 micrograms of genomic DNA were extracted from the cryopreserved PBMCs. Longitudinal blood samples from CLL patients on ibrutinib monotherapy were analyzed using high-throughput TCR beta sequencing. The patients were enrolled in a single-center, open-label phase 2 trial of ibrutinib monotherapy. The full study reports these points: Lymph node repertoires were not examined, and the timing of sampling was not matched between patients in sustained remission and those whose disease progressed. Public clonotypes were rare and either contracted or stayed stable during treatment, and the rise in clonality at ibrutinib response reflected the expansion of private clonotypes. An increase in clonality was observed at ibrutinib response, with clonality remaining stable during sustained remission and falling back toward baseline at progression. Baseline clonality was found to be higher than that of age-matched healthy donors and was strongly correlated with circulating CD8+ T-cell counts.

This receptor was obtained from a human donor with chronic lymphocytic leukemia. Sample: PBMCs, taken before ibrutinib treatment. Rearrangement joined TRBV5-1 to TRBJ1-3; the central 11 bases match TRBD1. The sequence in DNA is TGCGCCAGCAGCCCTAGGACAGGGGGCGCCGAAAACACCATATATTTT. This yields the protein CASSPRTGGAENTIYF.